The present entry profiles one TCR beta chain with its context. This entry belongs to a study of blood T cell repertoires in COVID-19. On the study more broadly: Sample material is recorded as cDNA or gDNA derived from T cells, B-cell-depleted T cells, or PBMCs.

Profiled with immunoSEQ multiplex PCR; TCRdb holds only in-frame clones, not every one. Here the sample spans fewer than 350,000 clones, around 86% being singletons. Germline CDR1 and CDR2: KGHSY and FQNENV. The V segment lost 3 bases and the J segment 2 bases; nucleotides outside the gene matches: 3. This CDR3 has 14 amino acids. Clinical histories supplied by participants themselves formed the basis of cohort assignment. Sequences were obtained from PBMCs or T cells enriched from blood (not recorded which). The TCR was taken from a woman aged 40 to 55 with acute COVID-19. V is TRBV16 and J is TRBJ1-2, with 7 bases that match TRBD1. The CDR3 nucleotides read TGTGCCAGCAGCCAGACGACAGGGAACTATGGCTACACCTTC. Translating it yields CASSQTTGNYGYTF.